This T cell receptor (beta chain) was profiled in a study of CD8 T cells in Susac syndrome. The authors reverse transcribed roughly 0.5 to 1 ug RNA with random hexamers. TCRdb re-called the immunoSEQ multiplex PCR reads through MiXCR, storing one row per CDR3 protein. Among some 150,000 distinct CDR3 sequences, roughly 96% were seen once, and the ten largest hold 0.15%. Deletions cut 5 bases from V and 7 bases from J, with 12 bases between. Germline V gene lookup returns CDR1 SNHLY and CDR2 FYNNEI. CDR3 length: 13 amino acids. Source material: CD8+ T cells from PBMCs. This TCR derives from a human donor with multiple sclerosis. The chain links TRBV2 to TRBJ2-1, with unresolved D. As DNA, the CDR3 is TGTGCCAGCAGTTGGCCGGGTGGGAATGAGCAGTTCTTC. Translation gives CASSWPGGNEQFF.